These 13 T cell receptor beta chains were all obtained from the same sample, sequenced in a study of blood T cells in healthy people across ages. It was with a sample-barcoded 5' primer and a J-beta primer mix that a second PCR of about 6 to 12 cycles was run. MiXCR was run by TCRdb on the 5' RACE reads, yielding one entry per CDR3 protein. This sample carries about 1.4 million distinct CDR3 sequences, almost 60% of them seen once, and the ten largest clones take 5.5% to 8%. Sequencing used blood. Receptors originate from a man younger than 30 in good health.

This clonotype was detected only once. This chain links TRBV29-1 with TRBJ2-5, with 7 nucleotides matching TRBD2. With 6 bases clipped from V and 11 bases from J, the junction kept 18 bases outside the gene matches. The CDR3 spans 14 residues. Germline V gene lookup returns CDR1 SQVTM and CDR2 ANQGSEA. The CDR3 loop is CSVARRLAVNEQYF. The CDR3, as DNA: TGCAGCGTCGCCAGGCGGCTAGCGGTGAATGAGCAGTACTTC.

This clonotype was observed a few times. The rearrangement links TRBV6-5 to TRBJ2-5, with 10 bases that match TRBD2. In germline, CDR1 is MNHEY, CDR2 SVGAGI. Trimming at V came to 10 bases and at J to 0 bases, leaving 5 bases not matched to a gene. CDR3 length equals 14 residues. The CDR3 region is CATRLAGNQETQYF. The CDR3 DNA sequence: TGTGCCACTCGACTAGCGGGTAACCAAGAGACCCAGTACTTC.

The chain couples TRBV5-4 to TRBJ2-5; D is ambiguous. The CDR3 totals 11 residues. Per the germline V gene, CDR1 is SGHNT and CDR2 is YYREEE (reference sequence). Deletions cut 4 bases from V and 5 bases from J, with 6 bases between. DNA for the CDR3: TGTGCCAGCAGCATATACGAGACCCAGTACTTC. It is translated as CASSIYETQYF.

In this sample, this clonotype turned up many times. V gene TRBV28 combines with J gene TRBJ1-2; 8 bases fit TRBD1. Germline CDR1 is MDHEN and CDR2 is SYDVKM. V lost 5 bases, J lost 6 bases, and 11 bases stayed unmatched. The CDR3 runs 15 residues. The CDR3 nucleotides are TGTGCCAGCAGTCTTAATCGGGACAGGCTAAATGGCTACACCTTC. Amino acids: CASSLNRDRLNGYTF.

The table lists this clonotype with a few counts. The genes are TRBV10-3 and TRBJ2-1, with 14 bases lining up with TRBD2. The CDR3 contains 14 residues. V was clipped by 6 bases and J by 5 bases; unmatched bases: 0. Germline loops: CDR1 ENHRY, CDR2 SYGVKD. CDR3 DNA sequence: TGTGCCATCAGGGGACTAGCGGGGGACAATGAGCAGTTCTTC. It specifies CAIRGLAGDNEQFF.

The chain joins TRBV6-5 to TRBJ2-7; the match to TRBD1 covers 11 bases. The V gene end was trimmed by 2 bases and the J gene end by 0 bases; junction bases not matched to a gene: 0. The CDR3 has 15 residues. Germline-derived CDR1 and CDR2 are MNHEY and SVGAGI. CDR3: CASSYGQGASYEQYF. CDR3 coding DNA: TGTGCCAGCAGTTACGGACAGGGGGCCTCCTACGAGCAGTACTTC.

The table lists this clonotype with a few counts. The chain has TRBV19 and TRBJ1-3, with D hard to call. Germline V gene lookup returns CDR1 LNHDA and CDR2 SQIVND (reference sequence). The CDR3 is made up of 12 amino acids. V was clipped by 10 bases and J by 7 bases, with 14 bases between them. The CDR3 loop reads CATSTGINTIYF. In nucleotides, the CDR3 is TGTGCCACCTCGACTGGGATTAACACCATATATTTT.

This clonotype was detected only once. The V call is TRBV24-1, the J call TRBJ1-2; D is ambiguous. CDR1 and CDR2 (germline): KGHDR, SFDVKD. Trimming shortened V by 6 bases and J by 6 bases, and 13 bases separated the two germline ends. The CDR3 spans 13 residues. The CDR3 sequence is CATSSPMFDGYTF. The CDR3 coding sequence is TGTGCCACCAGTTCCCCGATGTTTGATGGCTACACCTTC.

The rearrangement uses TRBV30 and TRBJ2-1; the D gene is possibly TRBD2 (6 bases). The CDR3 contains 15 residues. The germline gives CDR1 GTSNPN, CDR2 SVGIG (reference sequence). Deletions cut 5 bases from V and 6 bases from J, with 20 bases between. CDR3 bases: TGTGCCTGGTCCGGGTCGGCGGGAAGGGCCAATGAGCAGTTCTTC. Its translation: CAWSGSAGRANEQFF.

CDR3 nucleotides: TGCGCCAGCAGCCAAGAGGGTCAGGGGGCATGGGAGACCCAGTACTTC. It is translated as CASSQEGQGAWETQYF. The V and J genes are TRBV4-1 and TRBJ2-5; TRBD1 aligns across 8 bases. Losses at the gene ends were 0 bases for V and 5 bases for J; bases not matched to a gene: 8. Germline V gene sequence: CDR1 MGHRA, CDR2 YSYEKL. There are 16 residues in the CDR3.

The chain combines TRBV7-8 with TRBJ2-3; either TRBD1 or TRBD2 may supply D (7 bases each). The CDR3 contains 16 residues. From germline, CDR1 is SGHVS and CDR2 FQNEAQ. Trimming pared 5 bases from V and 2 bases from J, leaving 17 bases between. CDR3 loop: CASSPGGVSITDTQYF. CDR3 in DNA: TGTGCCAGCAGCCCAGGGGGGGTCTCCATCACAGATACGCAGTATTTT.

This clonotype was detected only a few times. The chain is built from TRBV5-1 and TRBJ2-1; 12 bases agree with TRBD2. V lost 1 base to trimming and J lost 0 bases; unmatched junction nucleotides: 2. Germline assignment: CDR1 SGHRS and CDR2 YFSETQ. The CDR3 runs 17 residues. CDR3 amino acids: CASSLRTSGNSYNEQFF. The CDR3 coding sequence is TGCGCCAGCAGCTTGAGGACTAGCGGGAACTCCTACAATGAGCAGTTCTTC.

The chain carries TRBV2 and TRBJ1-2; no definite D call. The CDR3 contains 15 residues. The germline gives CDR1 SNHLY, CDR2 FYNNEI. Trimming removed 2 bases at V and 9 bases at J, with 19 bases between. The CDR3 DNA reads TGTGCCAGCAGTGAACAGGCAGGCCCTCACTCAAGCTACACCTTC. It translates to CASSEQAGPHSSYTF. Based on the CDR3 plus reference TRBV2 and TRBJ1-2, the full variable domain is EPEVTQTPSHQVTQMGQEVILRCVPISNHLYFYWYRQILGQKVEFLVSFYNNEISEKSEIFDDQFSVERPDGSNFTLKIRSTKLEDSAMYFCASSEQAGPHSSYTFGSGTRLTVV.